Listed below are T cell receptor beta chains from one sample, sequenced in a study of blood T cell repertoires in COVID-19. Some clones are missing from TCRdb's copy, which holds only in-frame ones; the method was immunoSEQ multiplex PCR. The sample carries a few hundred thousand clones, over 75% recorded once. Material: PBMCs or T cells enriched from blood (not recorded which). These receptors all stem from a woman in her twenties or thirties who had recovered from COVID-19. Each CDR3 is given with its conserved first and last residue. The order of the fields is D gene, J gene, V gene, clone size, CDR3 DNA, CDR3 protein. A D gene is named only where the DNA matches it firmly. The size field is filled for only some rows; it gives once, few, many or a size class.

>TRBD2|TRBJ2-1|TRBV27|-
TGTGCCAGCAGTCCGTCGGGACTAACTGAGCAGTTCTTC
CASSPSGLTEQFF
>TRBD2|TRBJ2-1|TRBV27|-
TGTGCCAGCAGGGGACTAGCGGATTACAATGAGCAGTTCTTC
CASRGLADYNEQFF
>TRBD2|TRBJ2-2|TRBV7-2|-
TGTGCCAGCAGCCCCTGGCGGGAGTCCGCCGGGGAGCTGTTTTTT
CASSPWRESAGELFF
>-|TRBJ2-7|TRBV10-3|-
TGTGCCATTACTGCGAGCGTAGAATACGAGCAGTACTTC
CAITASVEYEQYF
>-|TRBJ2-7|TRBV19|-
TGTGCCAGTAGTATAGTCCTATTCTCCTACGAGCAGTACTTC
CASSIVLFSYEQYF
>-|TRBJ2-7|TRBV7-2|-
TGTGCCAGCAGCTCCCCCGGGCAGGGAACCTACGAGCAGTACTTC
CASSSPGQGTYEQYF
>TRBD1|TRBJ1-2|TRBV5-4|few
TGTGCCAGCAGCCAGGGACAGAGTTACTATGGCTACACCTTC
CASSQGQSYYGYTF
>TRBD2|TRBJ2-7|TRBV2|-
TGTGCCAGCAGTGAGGCCCGGGGGGGCCTGTTCGAGCAGTACTTC
CASSEARGGLFEQYF
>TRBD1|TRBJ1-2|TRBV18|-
TGTGCCAGCTCGGACAGGGCGGATGGCTACACCTTC
CASSDRADGYTF
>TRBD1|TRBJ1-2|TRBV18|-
TGTGCCAGCTCACCACCGGACAGGGCTAACTATGGCTACACCTTC
CASSPPDRANYGYTF
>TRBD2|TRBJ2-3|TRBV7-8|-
TGTGCCAGCAGCTTAGAAGTAGCGGGAGGGCCCTCAGATACGCAGTATTTT
CASSLEVAGGPSDTQYF
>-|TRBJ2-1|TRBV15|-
TGTGCCACCAGCAGAAGTACGGGTCCCCCCTACAATGAGCAGTTCTTC
CATSRSTGPPYNEQFF
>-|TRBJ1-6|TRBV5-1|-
TGCGCCAGCAGCTTAGGAGGGGGGCCAGGGACTACGAGCCTCCACTTT
CASSLGGGPGTTSLHF
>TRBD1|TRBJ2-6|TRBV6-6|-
TGTGCCAGCATACCCACAGGGGCTGGGGCCAACGTCCTGACTTTC
CASIPTGAGANVLTF
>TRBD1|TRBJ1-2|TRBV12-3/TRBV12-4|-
TGTGCCAGCACTGGGACAGATATTTATGGCTACACCTTC
CASTGTDIYGYTF
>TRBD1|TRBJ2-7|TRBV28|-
TGTGCCAGCAGCCACCGGGACAGGGTGTCCGAGCAGTACTTC
CASSHRDRVSEQYF
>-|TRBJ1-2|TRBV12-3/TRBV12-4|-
TGTGCCAGCAGTTCTCACTATGGCTACACCTTC
CASSSHYGYTF
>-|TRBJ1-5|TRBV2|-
TGTGCCAGCAGCGGCAACAGGGTTGGCAATCAGCCCCAGCATTTT
CASSGNRVGNQPQHF
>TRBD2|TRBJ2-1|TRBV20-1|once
TGCAGTGCTAGTTGGCTAGCGGGAGGGCTGGAGCAGTTCTTC
CSASWLAGGLEQFF
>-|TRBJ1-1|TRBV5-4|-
TGTGCCAGCAGCCGCCCGACGGACAGAGGCGCTGAAGCTTTCTTT
CASSRPTDRGAEAFF
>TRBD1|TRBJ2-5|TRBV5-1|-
TGCGCCAGCAGCCCCGGGACAGGGAGAGAGACCCAGTACTTC
CASSPGTGRETQYF
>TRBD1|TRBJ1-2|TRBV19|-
TGTGCCAGCCGTAGGGGACAGGGAGATGGCTACACCTTC
CASRRGQGDGYTF
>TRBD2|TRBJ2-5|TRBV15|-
TGTGCCACCAGCCCCGGGACTAGCGGACAAGAGACCCAGTACTTC
CATSPGTSGQETQYF
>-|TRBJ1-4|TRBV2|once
TGTGCCAGCAGTGACTCAGTCGGACAGTTAAAACTGTTTTTT
CASSDSVGQLKLFF
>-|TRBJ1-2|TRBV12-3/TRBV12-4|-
TGTGCCAGCAGTTTTCAGGACTATGGCTACACCTTC
CASSFQDYGYTF
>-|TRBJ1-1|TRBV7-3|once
TGTGCCAGCAGCGAACAGGGAGGGTACACTGAAGCTTTCTTT
CASSEQGGYTEAFF
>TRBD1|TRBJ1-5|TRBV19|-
TGTGCCAGTAGTATATGGGGGACAGAAAATCAGCCCCAGCATTTT
CASSIWGTENQPQHF
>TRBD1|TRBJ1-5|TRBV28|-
TGTGCCAGCAGTAGTGCGGGACAGGGGGACCAGCCCCAGCATTTT
CASSSAGQGDQPQHF
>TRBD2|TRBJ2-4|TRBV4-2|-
TGTGCCAGCAGCCAAGAAGCGGGGCGAGGTTCAAACATTCAGTACTTC
CASSQEAGRGSNIQYF
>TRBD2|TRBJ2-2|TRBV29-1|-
TGCAGCGTTGAGCTAGCGGGAGGGCGGTCCGGGGAGCTGTTTTTT
CSVELAGGRSGELFF
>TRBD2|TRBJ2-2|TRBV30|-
TGTGCCTGGAAAGCTCGCGGGGGGGCAAACACCGGGGAGCTGTTTTTT
CAWKARGGANTGELFF
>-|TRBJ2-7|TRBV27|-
TGTGCCAGCAGTTTATATCAGGGCTCCTACGAGCAGTACTTC
CASSLYQGSYEQYF
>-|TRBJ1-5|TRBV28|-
TGTGCCAGCAGCCCACCAAAACCCGGGACATATAGCAATCAGCCCCAGCATTTT
CASSPPKPGTYSNQPQHF
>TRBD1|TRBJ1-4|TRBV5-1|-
TGCGCCAGCAGCCGGGACAGGGATAATGAAAAACTGTTTTTT
CASSRDRDNEKLFF
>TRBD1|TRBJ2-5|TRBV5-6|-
TGTGCCAGCAGCTTACCGGGACAGGGGTGGGAGACCCAGTACTTC
CASSLPGQGWETQYF
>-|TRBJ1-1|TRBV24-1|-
TGTGCCACCAGTGATTCCAGGGCGAACACTGAAGCTTTCTTT
CATSDSRANTEAFF
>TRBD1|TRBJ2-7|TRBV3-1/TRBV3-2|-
TGTGCCAGCAGCCAATCACCCGGACAGGGGGCTTGGTACGAGCAGTACTTC
CASSQSPGQGAWYEQYF
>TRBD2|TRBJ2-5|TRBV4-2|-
TGTGCCAGCAGCCAAGGGCCTAGCGGGCCGGGGGAGACCCAGTACTTC
CASSQGPSGPGETQYF
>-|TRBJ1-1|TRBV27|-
TGTGCCAGCAGTTTATTGGCCGGGGGGACTGAAGCTTTCTTT
CASSLLAGGTEAFF
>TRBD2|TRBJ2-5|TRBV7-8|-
TGTGCCAGCAGCCTCCGAGGACTAGCGGGATTAGAGACCCAGTACTTC
CASSLRGLAGLETQYF